A single sample gave rise to the 20 T cell receptor beta chains below, sequenced in a study of CD8 T cells in Susac syndrome. Random hexamers were used to reverse transcribe the RNA input (0.5 to 1 ug). TCRdb called the immunoSEQ multiplex PCR reads again in MiXCR, with one record for every CDR3 protein. Here the sample spans 250,000 to 300,000 distinct CDR3 sequences, 89% being singletons. Material: CD8+ T cells from PBMCs. These receptors all come from a human donor with multiple sclerosis.

CDR3 nucleotide sequence: TGTGCCAGCAGTTACTCCGGAGAAATAGCCCGGGAGACCCAGTACTTC. Protein product: CASSYSGEIARETQYF. The chain couples TRBV6-2 or TRBV6-3 to TRBJ2-5; no reliable D call. CDR3 length equals 16 residues. Germline CDR1 MNHEY, CDR2 SVGEGT. The V end was cut by 0 bases, the J end by 5 bases, with 16 bases between.

This clonotype was counted a single time. DNA of the CDR3: TGCAGTGCCCCTACATCGGGTTTAGGCACTGAAGCTTTCTTT. It codes for CSAPTSGLGTEAFF. V and J are TRBV20-1 and TRBJ1-1; unclear D gene. Germline CDR1 is DFQATT and CDR2 is SNEGSKA (reference sequence). The CDR3 extends over 14 amino acids. Trimming pared 6 bases from V and 4 bases from J, leaving 18 bases between.

The chain uses TRBV20-1 and TRBJ2-1; 8 bases are shared with TRBD2. The CDR3 runs to 14 residues. Germline V gene data show CDR1 as DFQATT and CDR2 as SNEGSKA (reference sequence). With V trimmed by 6 bases and J by 4 bases, 8 bases remained unmatched. This chain's CDR3 is CSASGSGSYNEQFF. The CDR3 DNA is TGCAGTGCGAGCGGGAGTGGGAGTTACAATGAGCAGTTCTTC.

V gene TRBV12-3 or TRBV12-4 combines with J gene TRBJ2-3; the match to TRBD2 covers 9 bases. The CDR3 spans 15 residues. V was clipped by 5 bases and J by 2 bases; unmatched bases: 5. The CDR3 nucleotides read TGTGCCAGCAGTCCAAAGCGGGGGGCCACAGATACGCAGTATTTT. As protein: CASSPKRGATDTQYF.

The chain combines TRBV6-2 or TRBV6-3 with TRBJ1-6; the D gene is possibly TRBD1 (5 bases). The CDR3 spans 16 residues. Trimming left V 7 bases short and J 9 bases short, with 22 bases between. Germline V CDR1 and CDR2: MNHEY, SVGEGT. The CDR3, as DNA: TGTGCCAGCACGTTTCCTCTAGGGGAGAATACTTCACCCCTCCACTTT. This translates into CASTFPLGENTSPLHF.

This chain joins TRBV28 and TRBJ1-2, with D possibly TRBD1 on 5 matching bases. The V and J ends lost 6 bases and 4 bases respectively, with 12 bases between them. The CDR3 loop spans 13 amino acids. Germline-derived CDR1 and CDR2 are MDHEN and SYDVKM. CDR3 nucleotides: TGTGCCAGCAGCCTACCGGACATCTATGGCTACACCTTC. Residues: CASSLPDIYGYTF.

The rearrangement uses TRBV20-1 and TRBJ2-7, with D possibly TRBD2 on 6 matching bases. The CDR3 extends over 12 amino acids. Between the trimmed V and J ends, which lost 6 bases and 0 bases, there was a span of 9 bases. Germline CDR1 and CDR2: DFQATT and SNEGSKA (reference sequence). The CDR3 loop is CSAQTSSYEQYF. For the CDR3, the DNA is TGCAGTGCCCAGACTAGCTCCTACGAGCAGTACTTC.

The chain carries TRBV10-3 and TRBJ2-5, with a tentative D call TRBD2 (7 bases). CDR1 and CDR2 (germline): ENHRY, SYGVKD. This CDR3 comprises 14 residues. Trimming cost V 7 bases and J 2 bases, with 14 bases left between them. The CDR3 nucleotides read TGTGCCATCACCGAGGGGAGGGGGCAAGAGACCCAGTACTTC. Translation gives CAITEGRGQETQYF.

The chain is built from TRBV4-2 and TRBJ2-7; 9 bases line up with TRBD2. The CDR3 spans 15 residues. Looked up from germline, CDR1 is LGHNA and CDR2 is YNFKEQ. J gave up 3 bases and V 5 bases, and 8 bases lay outside the gene matches. The CDR3 loop reads CASSEPRGGIYEQYF. The CDR3 DNA reads TGTGCCAGCAGCGAGCCGCGGGGGGGAATCTACGAGCAGTACTTC.

The CDR3 nucleotides read TGTGCCAGTAGCTCGGGGGGACAGCACAATGAGCAGTTCTTC. Its protein is CASSSGGQHNEQFF. V usage is TRBV19 and J usage is TRBJ2-1, with D possibly being TRBD1 or TRBD2 (7 bases each). Deletions cut 6 bases from V and 5 bases from J, with 14 bases between. The CDR3 contains 14 residues. Germline CDR1 and CDR2: LNHDA and SQIVND (reference sequence).

The chain combines TRBV15 with TRBJ2-7, with TRBD1 as a possible D gene (6 bases). Trimming stripped 3 bases from V and 0 bases from J, with 15 bases between. This CDR3 has 16 amino acids. CDR1 is LNHNV, CDR2 YYDKDF, per germline (reference sequence). The CDR3 DNA follows: TGTGCCACCAGCAGTGGGACATTCCGGAGCTCCTACGAGCAGTACTTC. Translated, it gives CATSSGTFRSSYEQYF.

The chain employs TRBV7-8 and TRBJ2-1; possibly TRBD1 for D (6 bases). The CDR3 totals 14 residues. V shed 0 bases and J shed 12 bases, with 15 bases lying between them. The germline gives CDR1 SGHVS, CDR2 FQNEAQ. CDR3 residues: CASSLAGAWVVQFF. CDR3 coding DNA: TGTGCCAGCAGCTTAGCGGGGGCCTGGGTGGTGCAGTTCTTC.

Only a few counts were recorded for this clonotype. The chain uses TRBV6-1 and TRBJ1-2, with 9 bases identical to TRBD1. V trimming: 6 bases; J trimming: 2 bases; junction bases outside the gene matches: 7. The CDR3 is 15 residues long. CDR1 is MNHNS and CDR2 is SASEGT in the germline V gene. CDR3 sequence: CASRRADRGNYGYTF. CDR3 sequence (DNA): TGTGCCAGCAGAAGAGCGGACAGGGGCAACTATGGCTACACCTTC.

The J gene is TRBJ2-1, the V gene TRBV7-9; 7 bases agree with TRBD1. This CDR3 has 17 amino acids. Germline lookup yields CDR1 SEHNR and CDR2 FQNEAQ (reference sequence). Unmatched junction bases numbered 14, after V lost 5 bases and J lost 4 bases. CDR3 DNA: TGTGCCAGCAGCCGTAGCCGACCAGGGGGATTATACAATGAGCAGTTCTTC. This sequence encodes CASSRSRPGGLYNEQFF.

This clonotype was seen only once. This chain connects TRBV30 to TRBJ2-5; no firm D call. Trimming took 3 bases from V and 4 from J, leaving 12 bases between them. Germline CDR1 reads GTSNPN; CDR2 reads SVGIG (reference sequence). The CDR3 runs to 13 residues. The CDR3 loop is CAWRIRMGETQYF. CDR3 coding DNA: TGTGCCTGGAGGATCAGGATGGGAGAGACCCAGTACTTC.

CDR3 sequence (DNA): TGCGCCAGCAGCCCGCGGGATCAGGGGGCGCTTAATGAAAAACTGTTTTTT. Its translation is CASSPRDQGALNEKLFF. This sequence joins TRBV4-1 and TRBJ1-4; 8 bases fit TRBD1. CDR1 is MGHRA and CDR2 is YSYEKL in the germline V gene. The CDR3 contains 17 residues. The J segment lost 4 bases and the V segment lost 4 bases, leaving 11 bases of the junction unmatched.

The chain joins TRBV15 to TRBJ2-7; no reliable D call. V dropped 3 bases and J dropped 4 bases, with 10 bases sitting between them. The CDR3 sequence is 13 residues long. Germline lookup yields CDR1 LNHNV and CDR2 YYDKDF (reference sequence). In nucleotides, the CDR3 is TGTGCCACCAGCAGCGGATCGATATACGAGCAGTACTTC. Translated: CATSSGSIYEQYF.

The J gene is TRBJ2-5, the V gene TRBV20-1; D is unclear. The CDR3 has 13 residues. CDR1 and CDR2 from the germline V gene are DFQATT and SNEGSKA (reference sequence). V lost 1 base, J lost 1 base, and 7 bases lay in between. The CDR3 loop reads CSARVKGQETQYF. DNA for the CDR3: TGCAGTGCTAGAGTAAAGGGCCAAGAGACCCAGTACTTC.

The rearrangement joins TRBV4-3 to TRBJ1-5; TRBD1 might be the D (5 bases). The germline V and J ends were trimmed by 3 bases and 3 bases, with 12 bases remaining between them. The CDR3 totals 15 residues. CDR1 and CDR2 (germline): LGHNA, YSLEER. The CDR3 loop reads CASSQGWDYNQPQHF. In nucleotides, the CDR3 is TGCGCCAGCAGCCAGGGGTGGGACTACAATCAGCCCCAGCATTTT.

The chain has TRBV28 and TRBJ2-7; 8 positions match TRBD1. Trimming at V came to 4 bases and at J to 3 bases, leaving 11 bases not matched to a gene. The CDR3 contains 16 residues. CDR1 and CDR2 (germline): MDHEN, SYDVKM. For the CDR3, the DNA is TGTGCCAGCAGTTCCGTAGTGCGGACAGGGTTCTACGAGCAGTACTTC. Translation gives CASSSVVRTGFYEQYF.